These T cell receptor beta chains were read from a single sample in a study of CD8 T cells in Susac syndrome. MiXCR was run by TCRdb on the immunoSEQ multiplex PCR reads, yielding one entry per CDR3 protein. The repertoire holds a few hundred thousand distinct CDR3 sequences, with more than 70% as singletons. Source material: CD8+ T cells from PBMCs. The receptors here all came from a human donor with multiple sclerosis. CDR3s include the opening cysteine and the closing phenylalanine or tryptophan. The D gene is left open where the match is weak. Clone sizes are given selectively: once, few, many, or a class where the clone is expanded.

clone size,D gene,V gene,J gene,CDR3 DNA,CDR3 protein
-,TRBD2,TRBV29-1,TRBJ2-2,TGCAGCTGTCAAGCGGGGTCCGGGGAGCTGTTTTTT,CSCQAGSGELFF
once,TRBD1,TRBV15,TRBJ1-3,TGTGCCACCAGCAGAGGAGGGGACAGGGAGGCTGGAAACACCATATATTTT,CATSRGGDREAGNTIYF
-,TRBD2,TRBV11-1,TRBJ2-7,TGTGCCAGCAGCTTGGAGCGGGAGGGTTTCGAGCAGTACTTC,CASSLEREGFEQYF
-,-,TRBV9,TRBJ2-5,TGTGCCAGCAGCCCCAGCGGGTCGTTGTCGGAGACCCAGTACTTC,CASSPSGSLSETQYF
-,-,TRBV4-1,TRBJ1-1,TGCGCCAGCAGCCTTTTCAGGGGAGGTACTGAAGCTTTCTTT,CASSLFRGGTEAFF
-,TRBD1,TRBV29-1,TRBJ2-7,TGCAGCGTCGAGCTGACAGGGTGGGACTACGAGCAGTACTTC,CSVELTGWDYEQYF
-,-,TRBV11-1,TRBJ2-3,TGTGCCAGCAGCCTCTCTAAGCGGGGCACAGATACGCAGTATTTT,CASSLSKRGTDTQYF
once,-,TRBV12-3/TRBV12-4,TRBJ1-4,TGTGCCAGCAGCCCAACCAACCCGGATGAAAAACTGTTTTTT,CASSPTNPDEKLFF
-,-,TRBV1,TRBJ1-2,TGCACCAGCAGCCAACTTCAGCGCGGAAGACGGCCAGGGGACTATGGCTACACCTTC,CTSSQLQRGRRPGDYGYTF
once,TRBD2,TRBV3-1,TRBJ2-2,TGTGCCAGCAGCCGCGGACTAGCGGGGGCGAACACCGGGGAGCTGTTTTTT,CASSRGLAGANTGELFF
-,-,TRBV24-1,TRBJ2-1,TGTGCCACCAGTGATGCCCGGAGCTCCTACAATGAGCAGTTCTTC,CATSDARSSYNEQFF